Below are 9 T cell receptor beta chains sequenced from a single sample in a study of T-cell memory formation after mild COVID-19 (dated by TCRdb to about 2021). The library was produced with 5' RACE. The sequencer was an Illumina NovaSeq 6000. Starting from the raw public reads, TCRdb applied fastp trimming at Q25, assembled clones with MiXCR and retained in-frame beta chains. Rows matching on CDR3 protein sequence are summarized as one entry with the most common DNA and genes. Recorded for this sample are 400,000 or so distinct CDR3 sequences; approximately 20% of them occurred a single time. Around 8% of the sample comes from the top ten. What was sequenced was PBMCs or a T cell subset sorted from them (not recorded which). These receptors originate from an adult woman who had mild COVID-19 (a few samples of this study predate the infection). The sample titles of this study are shuffled in the database, so cell type and time point are left out; the donor was told from shared clones.

This clonotype was counted between two and nine times. V gene TRBV9 combines with J gene TRBJ2-1; the match to TRBD2 covers 9 bases. The germline V gene has CDR1 SGDLS and CDR2 YYNGEE. The CDR3 runs 16 residues. The V gene end was trimmed by 3 bases and the J gene end by 7 bases; junction bases not matched to a gene: 11. In DNA, the CDR3 is TGTGCCAGCAGCGATCCGAGTGATAGCGGGAGTAATGAGCAGTTCTTC. It is translated as CASSDPSDSGSNEQFF.

This clonotype was detected only a few times. The chain carries TRBV19 and TRBJ2-3; 9 nucleotides match TRBD2. The CDR3 contains 14 residues. The V and J ends lost 6 bases and 6 bases, in that order; junction bases with no gene match: 7. Per germline, CDR1 LNHDA and CDR2 SQIVND (reference sequence). The CDR3 DNA follows: TGTGCCAGTAGCTTCCCTAGCGGGACGGATACGCAGTATTTT. Amino acid sequence: CASSFPSGTDTQYF. Supplemented by reference TRBV19 and TRBJ2-3, the full variable domain reads DGGITQSPKYLFRKEGQNVTLSCEQNLNHDAMYWYRQDPGQGLRLIYYSQIVNDFQKGDIAEGYSVSREKKESFPLTVTSAQKNPTAFYLCASSFPSGTDTQYFGPGTRLTVL.

The rearrangement links TRBV30 to TRBJ2-7; D remains unclear. Germline V gene sequence: CDR1 GTSNPN, CDR2 SVGIG (reference sequence). The length of the CDR3 is 12 residues. V gave up 3 bases and J gave up 1 base, with 7 bases separating them. The CDR3 is CAWRRQSYEQYF. The CDR3, as DNA: TGTGCCTGGAGAAGGCAGTCCTACGAGCAGTACTTC.

This clonotype was recorded a few times. CDR3 residues: CASSLDRRRDRGLSLHF. In DNA, the CDR3 is TGTGCCAGCAGCTTAGACAGGCGTAGGGACAGGGGACTTTCCCTCCACTTT. The chain combines TRBV7-9 with TRBJ1-6; TRBD1 matches 10 bases. The ends lost 1 base at V and 14 bases at J; junction bases unmatched: 14. The germline CDR1 and CDR2 sequences are SEHNR and FQNEAQ (reference sequence). The CDR3 runs 17 residues.

The chain uses TRBV29-1 and TRBJ1-1; a possible D gene is TRBD1 (5 bases). V lost 3 bases, J lost 10 bases, and 6 bases lay in between. The germline V gene has CDR1 SQVTM and CDR2 ANQGSEA. This CDR3 comprises 9 residues. In DNA form, the CDR3 reads TGCAGCGTTGATGGGGGAGCTTTCTTT. Encoded protein: CSVDGGAFF.

In this sample, this clonotype turned up once. The rearrangement joins TRBV5-4 to TRBJ2-7; a weak D match, TRBD1 (6 bases). The germline CDR1 and CDR2 sequences are SGHNT and YYREEE (reference sequence). With 2 bases removed from V and 3 bases from J, the gap between germline ends came to 15 bases. CDR3 length equals 15 residues. The CDR3 nucleotides read TGTGCCAGCAGCTTAAGGGGGAAACCTCTCTACGAGCAGTACTTC. Amino acid sequence: CASSLRGKPLYEQYF.

The chain recombines TRBV7-2 with TRBJ1-1; no clear D. The germline CDR1 and CDR2 sequences are SGHTA and FQGNSA. V lost 2 bases and J lost 9, with 10 bases in between. This CDR3 has 12 amino acids. The CDR3 DNA follows: TGTGCCAGCAGCTTACAACTGCGAAAAGCTTTCTTT. Translating gives CASSLQLRKAFF. Combining the CDR3 with reference TRBV7-2 and TRBJ1-1 gives the whole variable domain GAGVSQSPSNKVTEKGKDVELRCDPISGHTALYWYRQSLGQGLEFLIYFQGNSAPDKSGLPSDRFSAERTGGSVSTLTIQRTQQEDSAVYLCASSLQLRKAFFGQGTRLTVV.

The V gene is TRBV24-1, the J gene TRBJ2-3; D is perhaps TRBD1 (5 bases). The germline V gene has CDR1 KGHDR and CDR2 SFDVKD. The CDR3 sequence is 16 residues long. V was shortened by 3 bases and J by 2 bases, with 14 bases between the two germline ends. CDR3 in DNA: TGTGCCACCAGTGATACCAAGACGACAGACACAGATACGCAGTATTTT. It is translated as CATSDTKTTDTDTQYF.

A few counts support this clonotype. The chain couples TRBV19 to TRBJ1-1; the D gene is possibly TRBD1 (5 bases). Germline lookup yields CDR1 LNHDA and CDR2 SQIVND (reference sequence). CDR3 length: 14 amino acids. The V end was cut by 0 bases, the J end by 11 bases, with 16 bases between. The CDR3: CASSIDRGRPRAFF. In DNA form, the CDR3 reads TGTGCCAGTAGTATAGATCGGGGACGCCCCAGGGCTTTCTTT. Full variable domain (rest looked up from reference TRBV19 and TRBJ1-1): DGGITQSPKYLFRKEGQNVTLSCEQNLNHDAMYWYRQDPGQGLRLIYYSQIVNDFQKGDIAEGYSVSREKKESFPLTVTSAQKNPTAFYLCASSIDRGRPRAFFGQGTRLTVV.